Listed below are T cell receptor beta chains from one sample, sequenced in a study of blood T cell repertoires in COVID-19. The protocol was immunoSEQ multiplex PCR, while the TCRdb copy is restricted to in-frame clones and leaves out a portion. The profile shows roughly 69,000 clones, about nine tenths of them singletons. Sequenced input: peripheral blood. Receptor source: a human donor in a cohort sampled during active COVID-19. CDR3s include the opening cysteine and the closing phenylalanine or tryptophan. The order of the fields is D gene, clone size, J gene, V gene, CDR3 protein, CDR3 DNA. A D gene is named only where the DNA matches it firmly. Clone sizes are given selectively: once, few, many, or a class where the clone is expanded.

d_gene: TRBD1; abundance: .; j_gene: TRBJ1-1; v_gene: TRBV18; CDR3aa: CASSGVPGQDEAFF; CDR3nt: TGTGCCAGCTCAGGCGTTCCGGGACAGGATGAAGCTTTCTTT
d_gene: .; abundance: .; j_gene: TRBJ1-2; v_gene: TRBV5-6; CDR3aa: CASSFAPREANYGYTF; CDR3nt: TGTGCCAGCAGCTTCGCCCCCAGGGAAGCTAACTATGGCTACACCTTC
d_gene: TRBD1; abundance: .; j_gene: TRBJ1-6; v_gene: TRBV20-1; CDR3aa: CSASVRQGFLSLHF; CDR3nt: TGCAGTGCTAGTGTTAGACAGGGGTTTTTGTCCCTCCACTTT
d_gene: .; abundance: .; j_gene: TRBJ1-4; v_gene: TRBV18; CDR3aa: CASSPGGGDEKLFF; CDR3nt: TGTGCCAGCTCACCGGGAGGGGGAGATGAAAAACTGTTTTTT
d_gene: .; abundance: .; j_gene: TRBJ1-6; v_gene: TRBV3-1/TRBV3-2; CDR3aa: CASSQDGNRENSPLHF; CDR3nt: TGTGCCAGCAGCCAAGATGGGAACAGGGAAAATTCACCCCTCCACTTT
d_gene: .; abundance: .; j_gene: TRBJ2-1; v_gene: TRBV2; CDR3aa: CASSAETRNEQFF; CDR3nt: TGTGCCAGCAGTGCGGAGACTCGCAATGAGCAGTTCTTC
d_gene: TRBD1; abundance: .; j_gene: TRBJ2-7; v_gene: TRBV18; CDR3aa: CASSLTGSYEQYF; CDR3nt: TGTGCCAGCTCATTGACAGGGTCCTACGAGCAGTACTTC
d_gene: .; abundance: .; j_gene: TRBJ2-7; v_gene: TRBV3-1/TRBV3-2; CDR3aa: CASSQGWQGYEQYF; CDR3nt: TGTGCCAGCAGCCAAGGGTGGCAGGGGTACGAGCAGTACTTC
d_gene: .; abundance: .; j_gene: TRBJ1-2; v_gene: TRBV7-2; CDR3aa: CASSLGGRGFGYTF; CDR3nt: TGTGCCAGCAGCTTAGGAGGGAGGGGGTTTGGCTACACCTTC
d_gene: TRBD2; abundance: .; j_gene: TRBJ2-1; v_gene: TRBV25-1; CDR3aa: CASSPTSGGHNEQFF; CDR3nt: TGTGCCAGCAGTCCTACTAGCGGGGGGCACAATGAGCAGTTCTTC
d_gene: .; abundance: few; j_gene: TRBJ2-2; v_gene: TRBV12-3/TRBV12-4; CDR3aa: CASRGDTGELFF; CDR3nt: TGTGCCAGCAGGGGAGACACCGGGGAGCTGTTTTTT
d_gene: TRBD2; abundance: .; j_gene: TRBJ2-1; v_gene: TRBV2; CDR3aa: CASSLSGGAGYNEQFF; CDR3nt: TGTGCCAGCAGTCTTAGCGGGGGGGCGGGCTACAATGAGCAGTTCTTC
d_gene: .; abundance: .; j_gene: TRBJ2-3; v_gene: TRBV5-1; CDR3aa: CASSLGQSTDTQYF; CDR3nt: TGCGCCAGCAGCTTGGGCCAGAGCACAGATACGCAGTATTTT
d_gene: .; abundance: .; j_gene: TRBJ2-3; v_gene: TRBV5-1; CDR3aa: CASSNGQPTDTQYF; CDR3nt: TGCGCCAGCAGCAACGGACAGCCAACAGATACGCAGTATTTT
d_gene: .; abundance: .; j_gene: TRBJ1-6; v_gene: TRBV7-9; CDR3aa: CASSLDVQGSPLHF; CDR3nt: TGTGCCAGCAGCCTCGACGTACAGGGTTCACCCCTCCACTTT
d_gene: .; abundance: .; j_gene: TRBJ2-5; v_gene: TRBV12-3/TRBV12-4; CDR3aa: CASSRQVEETQYF; CDR3nt: TGTGCCAGCAGCCGCCAGGTAGAAGAGACCCAGTACTTC
d_gene: .; abundance: .; j_gene: TRBJ1-2; v_gene: TRBV5-1; CDR3aa: CASSSRSTAGGYGYTF; CDR3nt: TGCGCCAGCAGCTCGAGGTCGACAGCTGGCGGCTATGGCTACACCTTC
d_gene: .; abundance: .; j_gene: TRBJ2-2; v_gene: TRBV5-4; CDR3aa: CASRPPGGVPGELFF; CDR3nt: TGTGCCAGCAGACCACCAGGAGGAGTCCCCGGGGAGCTGTTTTTT
d_gene: TRBD2; abundance: .; j_gene: TRBJ2-7; v_gene: TRBV25-1; CDR3aa: CASSEASGRGTEQYF; CDR3nt: TGTGCCAGCAGTGAGGCTAGCGGGAGAGGAACCGAGCAGTACTTC
d_gene: .; abundance: few; j_gene: TRBJ1-1; v_gene: TRBV19; CDR3aa: CASSSLSMNTEAFF; CDR3nt: TGTGCCAGTAGTAGTCTAAGTATGAACACTGAAGCTTTCTTT
d_gene: .; abundance: .; j_gene: TRBJ2-5; v_gene: TRBV18; CDR3aa: CASSPGIQETQYF; CDR3nt: TGTGCCAGCTCACCCGGGATTCAAGAGACCCAGTACTTC
d_gene: TRBD1; abundance: .; j_gene: TRBJ1-1; v_gene: TRBV6-5; CDR3aa: CASSYGRQGTEAFF; CDR3nt: TGTGCCAGCAGTTACGGTCGACAGGGAACTGAAGCTTTCTTT
d_gene: .; abundance: .; j_gene: TRBJ2-3; v_gene: TRBV7-2; CDR3aa: CASSLDRSTDTQYF; CDR3nt: TGTGCCAGCAGCTTAGACAGGTCCACAGATACGCAGTATTTT
d_gene: TRBD1; abundance: .; j_gene: TRBJ2-2; v_gene: TRBV5-1; CDR3aa: CASSSGQVRGTGELFF; CDR3nt: TGCGCCAGCAGCTCGGGACAGGTCCGAGGCACCGGGGAGCTGTTTTTT
d_gene: TRBD2; abundance: .; j_gene: TRBJ2-7; v_gene: TRBV6-2/TRBV6-3; CDR3aa: CASSYSAGGNPYF; CDR3nt: TGTGCCAGCAGTTACTCTGCGGGGGGGAACCCGTACTTC
d_gene: .; abundance: few; j_gene: TRBJ2-3; v_gene: TRBV10-1; CDR3aa: CASSQTTDTQYF; CDR3nt: TGCGCCAGCAGTCAAACAACAGATACGCAGTATTTT
d_gene: TRBD1; abundance: .; j_gene: TRBJ1-5; v_gene: TRBV23-1; CDR3aa: CASSQSVGDRGRNQPQHF; CDR3nt: TGCGCCAGCAGTCAATCGGTCGGGGACAGGGGCAGGAATCAGCCCCAGCATTTT
d_gene: .; abundance: .; j_gene: TRBJ1-1; v_gene: TRBV30; CDR3aa: CAWSAGQSTEAFF; CDR3nt: TGTGCCTGGAGTGCTGGTCAGTCCACTGAAGCTTTCTTT
d_gene: TRBD1; abundance: .; j_gene: TRBJ2-7; v_gene: TRBV7-9; CDR3aa: CASSRTGEQYF; CDR3nt: TGTGCCAGCAGCCGGACAGGGGAGCAGTACTTC
d_gene: .; abundance: .; j_gene: TRBJ1-3; v_gene: TRBV23-1; CDR3aa: CASSQRGSGNTIYF; CDR3nt: TGCGCCAGCAGTCAGCGAGGCTCTGGAAACACCATATATTTT
d_gene: TRBD1; abundance: .; j_gene: TRBJ2-3; v_gene: TRBV9; CDR3aa: CASSFGTGGLTDTQYF; CDR3nt: TGTGCCAGCAGCTTCGGGACAGGGGGCTTGACAGATACGCAGTATTTT
d_gene: .; abundance: .; j_gene: TRBJ2-5; v_gene: TRBV5-1; CDR3aa: CASSLPGETQYF; CDR3nt: TGCGCCAGCAGCTTGCCCGGGGAGACCCAGTACTTC
d_gene: TRBD1; abundance: .; j_gene: TRBJ1-6; v_gene: TRBV27; CDR3aa: CASRPGTGYNSPLHF; CDR3nt: TGTGCCAGCCGCCCCGGGACAGGGTACAATTCACCCCTCCACTTT
d_gene: .; abundance: .; j_gene: TRBJ2-3; v_gene: TRBV28; CDR3aa: CASSRTGSRTDTQYF; CDR3nt: TGTGCCAGCAGTCGGACCGGGAGCCGCACAGATACGCAGTATTTT
d_gene: TRBD1; abundance: once; j_gene: TRBJ2-1; v_gene: TRBV10-3; CDR3aa: CAISVTIREDRAVIIEQFF; CDR3nt: TGTGCCATCAGTGTAACAATAAGGGAGGACAGGGCGGTTATAATTGAGCAGTTCTTC
d_gene: TRBD1; abundance: .; j_gene: TRBJ2-6; v_gene: TRBV5-5; CDR3aa: CASSSPGQGTSTGANVLTF; CDR3nt: TGTGCCAGCAGCTCCCCGGGACAGGGGACTTCTACTGGGGCCAACGTCCTGACTTTC
d_gene: .; abundance: once; j_gene: TRBJ2-2; v_gene: TRBV6-5; CDR3aa: CASSYAAALGTGELFF; CDR3nt: TGTGCCAGCAGTTACGCGGCAGCCCTAGGCACCGGGGAGCTGTTTTTT
d_gene: .; abundance: .; j_gene: TRBJ1-5; v_gene: TRBV6-2/TRBV6-3; CDR3aa: CASSLTRPSNQPQHF; CDR3nt: TGTGCCAGCAGTTTGACAAGGCCAAGCAATCAGCCCCAGCATTTT
d_gene: TRBD1; abundance: .; j_gene: TRBJ2-5; v_gene: TRBV5-4; CDR3aa: CASSVRTGGGGETQYF; CDR3nt: TGTGCCAGCAGCGTTCGGACAGGGGGCGGCGGGGAGACCCAGTACTTC
d_gene: .; abundance: .; j_gene: TRBJ2-5; v_gene: TRBV15; CDR3aa: CATSRDVAGQETQYF; CDR3nt: TGTGCCACCAGCAGAGATGTTGCAGGGCAAGAGACCCAGTACTTC
d_gene: .; abundance: .; j_gene: TRBJ2-2; v_gene: TRBV19; CDR3aa: CASTPWGQGSRGELFF; CDR3nt: TGTGCCAGTACCCCCTGGGGGCAGGGGAGTCGCGGGGAGCTGTTTTTT
d_gene: TRBD2; abundance: .; j_gene: TRBJ2-7; v_gene: TRBV19; CDR3aa: CASSIRSGGSYEQYF; CDR3nt: TGTGCCAGTAGTATACGGTCGGGGGGCTCCTACGAGCAGTACTTC
d_gene: TRBD1; abundance: .; j_gene: TRBJ2-2; v_gene: TRBV24-1; CDR3aa: CATSDSTGVNTGELFF; CDR3nt: TGTGCCACCAGTGATTCGACAGGGGTGAACACCGGGGAGCTGTTTTTT
d_gene: .; abundance: once; j_gene: TRBJ2-5; v_gene: TRBV2; CDR3aa: CASRQSPTQETQYF; CDR3nt: TGTGCCAGCAGACAGAGCCCGACCCAAGAGACCCAGTACTTC
d_gene: .; abundance: .; j_gene: TRBJ1-3; v_gene: TRBV5-1; CDR3aa: CASTQMSSGNTIYF; CDR3nt: TGCGCCAGCACTCAAATGAGCTCTGGAAACACCATATATTTT
d_gene: .; abundance: .; j_gene: TRBJ2-7; v_gene: TRBV11-3; CDR3aa: CASSPGQGSSYEQYF; CDR3nt: TGTGCCAGCAGCCCCGGGCAAGGGAGCTCCTACGAGCAGTACTTC
d_gene: .; abundance: .; j_gene: TRBJ1-1; v_gene: TRBV5-1; CDR3aa: CASSTNGNTEAFF; CDR3nt: TGCGCCAGCAGCACTAATGGAAACACTGAAGCTTTCTTT
d_gene: .; abundance: .; j_gene: TRBJ2-1; v_gene: TRBV27; CDR3aa: CASSLLRPSYNEQFF; CDR3nt: TGTGCCAGCAGTTTATTGCGGCCCTCCTACAATGAGCAGTTCTTC
d_gene: TRBD1; abundance: .; j_gene: TRBJ2-7; v_gene: TRBV7-2; CDR3aa: CASSLVGDSSYEQYF; CDR3nt: TGTGCCAGCAGCTTAGTGGGGGACAGCTCCTACGAGCAGTACTTC
d_gene: .; abundance: .; j_gene: TRBJ1-2; v_gene: TRBV3-1/TRBV3-2; CDR3aa: CASSRGVVNYGYTF; CDR3nt: TGTGCCAGCAGCCGGGGGGTAGTCAACTATGGCTACACCTTC
d_gene: .; abundance: .; j_gene: TRBJ1-2; v_gene: TRBV18; CDR3aa: CASSPDSYYGYTF; CDR3nt: TGTGCCAGCTCACCGGACAGCTACTATGGCTACACCTTC
d_gene: .; abundance: .; j_gene: TRBJ1-1; v_gene: TRBV28; CDR3aa: CASSIRQGQYTEAFF; CDR3nt: TGTGCCAGCAGTATACGCCAGGGGCAATACACTGAAGCTTTCTTT